This TCR beta chain appears in the sequencing data of a study of blood T cell repertoires in COVID-19. The wider study: COVID-19 samples collected from the United States, Italy and Spain covered acute and convalescent phases. PBMCs, B-cell-depleted T cells, or T cells provided the cDNA or gDNA that made up the material.

V lost 3 bases, J lost 4 bases, and 3 bases stayed unmatched. The germline CDR1 and CDR2 sequences are SGHDT and YYEEEE. The CDR3 sequence is 14 residues long. Authors' methods: Reference gene primer amplification yielded estimated nucleated cell counts. Produced via immunoSEQ multiplex PCR; TCRdb's table is partial and in-frame only. V and J calls and clone size are as listed in that table; D and trimming were resolved from the DNA. Among 150,000 to 200,000 clones listed, around 83% were seen once. Sequencing was performed on peripheral blood. The sequence was collected from a man in his sixties or seventies who had recovered from COVID-19. This rearrangement joins TRBV5-6 to TRBJ2-3; 9 bases line up with TRBD1. The CDR3 reads CASSYRGRADTQYF. The CDR3 coding sequence is TGTGCCAGCAGCTACAGGGGGCGCGCAGATACGCAGTATTTT.